This T cell receptor beta chain was recorded in a study of blood T cells in healthy people across ages. Study observations and caveats: Higher diversity, along with more naive CD4+ cells, distinguished long-lived donors from aged donors.

This CDR3 contains 17 residues. From germline, CDR1 is SGHRS and CDR2 YFSETQ. The V segment lost 1 base and the J segment 14 bases; nucleotides outside the gene matches: 17. This clonotype has only a few counts. Its antigen is still unknown. Primed by a sample-barcoded 5' primer and a J-beta primer mix, a second PCR proceeded for about 6 to 12 cycles. TCRdb processed the 5' RACE reads anew with MiXCR; each CDR3 protein has one entry. The sample comprises 700,000 to 850,000 distinct CDR3 sequences, about 48% of which are singletons, and about 42% rests with the top ten. Isolated per sample were at least 6 million PBMCs.

Sequenced: blood. This clonotype originated in an elderly man in good health. V is TRBV5-1 and J is TRBJ2-3, with TRBD2 matching over 12 bases. CDR3 sequence (DNA): TGCGCCAGCAGCTTGTCGCTAGCGGGAGGGCTGGACAGATACGCGTATTTT. Protein: CASSLSLAGGLDRYAYF.